The rows below give T cell receptor beta chains drawn from one sample of a study of blood T cell repertoires in COVID-19. Measured with immunoSEQ multiplex PCR; TCRdb has only the in-frame clones, and not every one. Among fewer than 300,000 clones listed, approximately 85% were seen once. The sample consisted of peripheral blood. Every receptor here comes from a man in his forties or fifties with active or convalescent COVID-19. CDR3s include the opening cysteine and the closing phenylalanine or tryptophan. D genes are given only for firm matches. Rows give clone size only sometimes, using once, few, many, or a class for an expanded clone.

TRBV4-2	TRBJ2-1	TRBD2	NA	CASSQAPPGTSVYARSYNEQFF	TGTGCCAGCAGCCAAGCCCCACCCGGGACTAGTGTCTACGCCCGGTCCTACAATGAGCAGTTCTTC
TRBV30	TRBJ1-5	NA	NA	CAWNRGGQPQHF	TGTGCCTGGAATCGGGGTGGTCAGCCCCAGCATTTT
TRBV5-8	TRBJ1-6	NA	NA	CASSLRTATFSPLHF	TGTGCCAGCAGCTTGAGGACAGCAACCTTTTCACCCCTCCACTTT
TRBV5-4	TRBJ2-1	NA	NA	CASSFASAGALFNEQFF	TGTGCCAGCAGCTTCGCGAGTGCGGGGGCGTTATTCAATGAGCAGTTCTTC
TRBV5-4	TRBJ1-1	TRBD1	NA	CASSWRRSGTGSTEAFF	TGTGCCAGCAGCTGGCGTCGTTCGGGGACAGGGAGCACTGAAGCTTTCTTT
TRBV4-1	TRBJ2-3	NA	NA	CASSQDYGAPTQYF	TGCGCCAGCAGCCAAGATTATGGGGCTCCCACGCAGTATTTT
TRBV27	TRBJ2-3	NA	NA	CASRPAGTTDTQYF	TGTGCCAGCAGGCCGGCAGGGACAACAGATACGCAGTATTTT
TRBV29-1	TRBJ2-7	TRBD1	NA	CSVAGTGVYEQYF	TGCAGCGTTGCCGGGACAGGGGTCTACGAGCAGTACTTC
TRBV28	TRBJ1-4	TRBD1	NA	CASSGGSGQGREKLFF	TGTGCCAGCAGCGGGGGCTCAGGACAGGGCAGGGAAAAACTGTTTTTT
TRBV18	TRBJ2-2	NA	NA	CASSPPLGGQALPGELFF	TGTGCCAGCTCACCTCCCCTGGGGGGGCAGGCGTTACCCGGGGAGCTGTTTTTT
TRBV2	TRBJ2-7	NA	few	CASRSSYEQYF	TGTGCCAGTAGGAGCTCCTACGAGCAGTACTTC
TRBV5-1	TRBJ1-4	TRBD1	NA	CASSPGQGLAEKLFF	TGCGCCAGCAGCCCAGGACAGGGGCTTGCTGAAAAACTGTTTTTT
TRBV7-2	TRBJ2-3	TRBD2	NA	CASSFAASGSSGTDTQYF	TGTGCCAGCAGCTTTGCCGCTAGCGGGAGTAGCGGCACAGATACGCAGTATTTT
TRBV10-3	TRBJ1-1	NA	NA	CAISGHDEAFF	TGTGCCATCAGTGGGCACGATGAAGCTTTCTTT
TRBV7-2	TRBJ2-3	TRBD2	NA	CASTQPWGLAGADTQYF	TGTGCCAGCACCCAGCCTTGGGGACTAGCGGGAGCAGATACGCAGTATTTT
TRBV9	TRBJ2-2	TRBD2	NA	CASSATGLALANTGELFF	TGTGCCAGCAGCGCGACGGGACTAGCGCTCGCGAACACCGGGGAGCTGTTTTTT
TRBV9	TRBJ2-7	NA	NA	CASSVGTTTTDEQYF	TGTGCCAGCAGCGTAGGAACTACTACCACGGACGAGCAGTACTTC
TRBV4-3	TRBJ2-5	NA	NA	CASSQDPGDTETQYF	TGCGCCAGCAGCCAAGATCCAGGGGATACAGAGACCCAGTACTTC
TRBV28	TRBJ2-7	TRBD1	NA	CASSNGQGAYEQYF	TGTGCCAGCAGTAATGGACAGGGGGCCTACGAGCAGTACTTC
TRBV29-1	TRBJ2-7	NA	NA	CSVLPGANNEQYF	TGCAGCGTCCTTCCAGGGGCCAATAACGAGCAGTACTTC
TRBV7-2	TRBJ1-5	NA	NA	CASSFFRGLEQPQHF	TGTGCCAGCAGCTTCTTTCGGGGTCTGGAGCAGCCCCAGCATTTT
TRBV19	TRBJ1-2	TRBD1	NA	CASSRRQGHYGYTF	TGTGCCAGTAGCCGAAGACAGGGGCACTATGGCTACACCTTC
TRBV7-2	TRBJ2-1	TRBD2	NA	CASSLAGGNEQFF	TGTGCCAGCAGCTTAGCGGGAGGGAATGAGCAGTTCTTC
TRBV7-6	TRBJ1-2	NA	NA	CASSRDLGYTF	TGTGCCAGCAGCCGGGATCTGGGCTACACCTTC